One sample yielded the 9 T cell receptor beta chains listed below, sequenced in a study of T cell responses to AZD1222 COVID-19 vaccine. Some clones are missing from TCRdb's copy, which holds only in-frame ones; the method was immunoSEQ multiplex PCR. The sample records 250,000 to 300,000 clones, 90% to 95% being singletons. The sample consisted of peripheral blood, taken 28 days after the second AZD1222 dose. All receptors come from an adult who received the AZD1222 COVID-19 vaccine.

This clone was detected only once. The CDR3, as DNA: TGTGCCAGCTCACCATATTCAGGGGAAAGTACTGAAGCTTTCTTT. It specifies CASSPYSGESTEAFF. This chain joins TRBV18 and TRBJ1-1, with D tentatively TRBD1 (6 bases). This CDR3 is 15 amino acids long. Trimming took off 2 bases at V and 5 bases at J, with 15 bases between the two ends. Germline loops: CDR1 KGHSH, CDR2 LQKENI.

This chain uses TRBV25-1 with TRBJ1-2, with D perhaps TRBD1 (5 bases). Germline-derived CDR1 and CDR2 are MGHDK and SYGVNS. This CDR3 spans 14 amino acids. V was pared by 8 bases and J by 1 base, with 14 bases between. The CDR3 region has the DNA TGTGCCAGCGGGGGAGAGGGAGTTAACTATGGCTACACCTTC. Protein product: CASGGEGVNYGYTF.

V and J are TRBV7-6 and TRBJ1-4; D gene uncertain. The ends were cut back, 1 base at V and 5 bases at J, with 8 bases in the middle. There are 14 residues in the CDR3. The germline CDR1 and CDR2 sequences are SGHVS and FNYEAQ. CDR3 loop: CASSLGRLNEKLFF. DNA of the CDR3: TGTGCCAGCAGCTTAGGGCGGTTAAATGAAAAACTGTTTTTT.

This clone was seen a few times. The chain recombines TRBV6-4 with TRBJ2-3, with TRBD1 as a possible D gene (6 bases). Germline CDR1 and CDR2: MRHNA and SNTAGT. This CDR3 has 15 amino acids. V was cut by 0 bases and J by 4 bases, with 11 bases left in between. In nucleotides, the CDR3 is TGTGCCAGCAGTGACTCACCCCAGGGGTCAGATACGCAGTATTTT. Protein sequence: CASSDSPQGSDTQYF.

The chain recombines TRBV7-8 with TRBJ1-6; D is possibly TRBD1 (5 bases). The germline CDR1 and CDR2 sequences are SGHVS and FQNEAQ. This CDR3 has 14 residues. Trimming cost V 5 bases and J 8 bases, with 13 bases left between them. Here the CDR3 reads CASSLLWGDSPLHF. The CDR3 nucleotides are TGTGCCAGCAGCCTTCTCTGGGGGGATTCACCCCTCCACTTT.

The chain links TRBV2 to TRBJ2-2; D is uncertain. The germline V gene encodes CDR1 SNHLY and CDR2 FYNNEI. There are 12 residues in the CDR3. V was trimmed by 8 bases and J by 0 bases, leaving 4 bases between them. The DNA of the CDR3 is TGTGCCAGCCACGCGAACACCGGGGAGCTGTTTTTT. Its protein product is CASHANTGELFF.

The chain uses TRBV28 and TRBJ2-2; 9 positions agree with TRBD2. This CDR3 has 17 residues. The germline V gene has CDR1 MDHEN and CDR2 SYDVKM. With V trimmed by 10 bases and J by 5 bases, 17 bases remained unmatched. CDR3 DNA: TGTGCCACCGATAATCCCCGGCGGGGGGGTTTAACCGGGGAGCTGTTTTTT. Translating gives CATDNPRRGGLTGELFF.

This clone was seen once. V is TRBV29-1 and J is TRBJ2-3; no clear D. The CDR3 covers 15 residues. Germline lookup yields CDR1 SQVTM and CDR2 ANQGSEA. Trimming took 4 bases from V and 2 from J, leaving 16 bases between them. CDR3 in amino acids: CSVGITPGSTDTQYF. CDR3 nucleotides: TGCAGCGTTGGGATAACCCCTGGGTCCACAGATACGCAGTATTTT.

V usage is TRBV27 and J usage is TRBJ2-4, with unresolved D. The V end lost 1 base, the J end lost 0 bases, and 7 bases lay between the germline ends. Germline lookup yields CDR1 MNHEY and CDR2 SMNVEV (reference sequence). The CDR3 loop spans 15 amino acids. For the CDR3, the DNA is TGTGCCAGCAGTTTATGGTCGGGAGCCAAAAACATTCAGTACTTC. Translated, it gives CASSLWSGAKNIQYF.